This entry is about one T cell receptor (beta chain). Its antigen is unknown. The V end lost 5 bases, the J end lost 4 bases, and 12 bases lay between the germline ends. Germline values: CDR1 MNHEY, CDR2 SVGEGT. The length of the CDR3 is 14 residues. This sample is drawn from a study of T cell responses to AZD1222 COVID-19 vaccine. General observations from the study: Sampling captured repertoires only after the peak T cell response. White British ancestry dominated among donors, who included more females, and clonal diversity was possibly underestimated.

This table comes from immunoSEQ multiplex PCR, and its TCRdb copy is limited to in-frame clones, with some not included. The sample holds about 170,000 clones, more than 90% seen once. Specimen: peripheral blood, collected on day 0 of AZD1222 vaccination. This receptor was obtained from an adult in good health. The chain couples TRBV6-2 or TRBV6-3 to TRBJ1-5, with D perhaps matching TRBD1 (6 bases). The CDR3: CASSTQGKNQPQHF. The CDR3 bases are TGTGCCAGCAGTACTCAGGGGAAGAATCAGCCCCAGCATTTT.